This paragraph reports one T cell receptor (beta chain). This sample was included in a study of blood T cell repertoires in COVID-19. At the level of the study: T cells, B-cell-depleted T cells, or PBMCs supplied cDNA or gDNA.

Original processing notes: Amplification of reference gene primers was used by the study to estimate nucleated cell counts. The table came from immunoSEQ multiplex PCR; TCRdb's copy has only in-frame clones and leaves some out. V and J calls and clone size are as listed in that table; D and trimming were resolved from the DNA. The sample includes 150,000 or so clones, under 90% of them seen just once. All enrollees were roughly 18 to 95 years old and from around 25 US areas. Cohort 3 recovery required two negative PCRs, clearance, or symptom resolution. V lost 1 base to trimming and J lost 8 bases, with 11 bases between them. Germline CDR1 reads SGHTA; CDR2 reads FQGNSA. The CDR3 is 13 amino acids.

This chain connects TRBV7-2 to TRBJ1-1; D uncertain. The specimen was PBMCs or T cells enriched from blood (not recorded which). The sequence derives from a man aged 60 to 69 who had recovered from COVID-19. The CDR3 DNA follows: TGTGCCAGCAGCTTAGTGTTTCCGTTAGAAGCTTTCTTT. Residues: CASSLVFPLEAFF.